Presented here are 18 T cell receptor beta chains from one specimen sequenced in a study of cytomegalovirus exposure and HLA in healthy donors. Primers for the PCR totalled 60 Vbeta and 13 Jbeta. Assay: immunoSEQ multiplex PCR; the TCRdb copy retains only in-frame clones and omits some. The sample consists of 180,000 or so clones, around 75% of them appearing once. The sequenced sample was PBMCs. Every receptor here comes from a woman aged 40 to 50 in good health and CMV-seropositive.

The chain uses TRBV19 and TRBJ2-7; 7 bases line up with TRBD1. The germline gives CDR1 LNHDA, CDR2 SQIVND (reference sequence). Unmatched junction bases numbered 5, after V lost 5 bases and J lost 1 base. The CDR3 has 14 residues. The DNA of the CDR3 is TGTGCCAGTAGTGTGGGACAGACTTCCTACGAGCAGTACTTC. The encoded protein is CASSVGQTSYEQYF.

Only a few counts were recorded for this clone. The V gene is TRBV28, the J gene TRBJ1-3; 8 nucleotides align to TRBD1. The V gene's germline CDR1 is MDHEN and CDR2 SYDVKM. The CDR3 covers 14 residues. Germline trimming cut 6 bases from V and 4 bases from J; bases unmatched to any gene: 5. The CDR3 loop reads CASRRGQGGNTIYF. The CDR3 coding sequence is TGTGCCAGCAGACGTGGACAGGGCGGAAACACCATATATTTT. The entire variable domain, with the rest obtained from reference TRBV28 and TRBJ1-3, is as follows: DVKVTQSSRYLVKRTGEKVFLECVQDMDHENMFWYRQDPGLGLRLIYFSYDVKMKEKGDIPEGYSVSREKKERFSLILESASTNQTSMYLCASRRGQGGNTIYFGEGSWLTVV.

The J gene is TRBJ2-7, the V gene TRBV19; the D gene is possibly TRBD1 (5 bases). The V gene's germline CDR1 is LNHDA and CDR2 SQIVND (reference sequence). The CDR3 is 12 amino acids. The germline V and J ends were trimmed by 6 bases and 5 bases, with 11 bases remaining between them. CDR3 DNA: TGTGCCAGTAGCCCATCCAGGGACGAGCAGTACTTC. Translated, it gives CASSPSRDEQYF.

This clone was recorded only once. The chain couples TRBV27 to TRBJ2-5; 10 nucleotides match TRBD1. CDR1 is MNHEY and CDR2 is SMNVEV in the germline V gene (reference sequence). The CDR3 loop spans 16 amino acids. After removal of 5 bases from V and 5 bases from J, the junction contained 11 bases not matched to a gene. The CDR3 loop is CASSRSDRGREETQYF. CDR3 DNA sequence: TGTGCCAGCAGTCGGTCAGACAGGGGGCGGGAGGAGACCCAGTACTTC.

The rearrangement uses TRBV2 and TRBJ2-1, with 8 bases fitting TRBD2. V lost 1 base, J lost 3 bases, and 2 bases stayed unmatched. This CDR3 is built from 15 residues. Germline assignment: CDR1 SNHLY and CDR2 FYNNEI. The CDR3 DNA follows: TGTGCCAGCAGTGAAGGGCTAGCGGGCTACAATGAGCAGTTCTTC. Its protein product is CASSEGLAGYNEQFF.

The CDR3 region has the DNA TGTGCCAGCTCACCTTGGAGCGGGAGGGGTCCAGATACGCAGTATTTT. This gives the protein CASSPWSGRGPDTQYF. The V and J genes are TRBV18 and TRBJ2-3; 10 bases line up with TRBD2. Germline V lookup: CDR1 KGHSH, CDR2 LQKENI. V was pared by 3 bases and J by 4 bases, with 7 bases of the junction left unmatched. This CDR3 has 16 amino acids.

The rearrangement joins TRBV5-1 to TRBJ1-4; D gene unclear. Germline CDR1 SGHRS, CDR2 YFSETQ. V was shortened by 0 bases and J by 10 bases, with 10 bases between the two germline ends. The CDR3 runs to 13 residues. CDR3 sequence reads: CASSLGDGLKLFF. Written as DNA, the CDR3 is TGCGCCAGCAGCTTGGGTGACGGACTAAAACTGTTTTTT.

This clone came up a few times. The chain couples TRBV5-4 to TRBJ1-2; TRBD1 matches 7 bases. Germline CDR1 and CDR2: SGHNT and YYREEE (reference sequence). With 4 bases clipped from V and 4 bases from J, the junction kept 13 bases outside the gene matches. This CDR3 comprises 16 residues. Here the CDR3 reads CASSRSDRVHSYGYTF. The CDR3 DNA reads TGTGCCAGCAGCAGATCAGACAGGGTTCACTCCTATGGCTACACCTTC.

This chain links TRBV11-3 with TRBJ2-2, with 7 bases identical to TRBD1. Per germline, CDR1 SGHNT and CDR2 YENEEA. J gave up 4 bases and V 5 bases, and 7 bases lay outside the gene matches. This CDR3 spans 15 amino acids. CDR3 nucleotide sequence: TGTGCCAGCAGCCCAGGGGGATCCGGCACCGGGGAGCTGTTTTTT. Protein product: CASSPGGSGTGELFF. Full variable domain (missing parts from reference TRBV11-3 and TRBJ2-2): EAGVVQSPRYKIIEKKQPVAFWCNPISGHNTLYWYLQNLGQGPELLIRYENEEAVDDSQLPKDRFSAERLKGVDSTLKIQPAELGDSAVYLCASSPGGSGTGELFFGEGSRLTVL.

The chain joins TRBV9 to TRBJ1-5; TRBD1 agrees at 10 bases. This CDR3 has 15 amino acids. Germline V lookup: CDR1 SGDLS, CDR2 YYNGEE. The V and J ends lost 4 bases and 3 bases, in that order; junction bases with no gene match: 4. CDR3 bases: TGTGCCAGCAGCTCCGGGACAGGGGCCAATCAGCCCCAGCATTTT. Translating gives CASSSGTGANQPQHF.

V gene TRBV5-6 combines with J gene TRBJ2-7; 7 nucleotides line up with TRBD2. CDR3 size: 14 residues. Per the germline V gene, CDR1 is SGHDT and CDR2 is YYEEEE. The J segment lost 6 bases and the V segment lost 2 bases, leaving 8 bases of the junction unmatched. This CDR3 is CASSFLSGGVEQYF. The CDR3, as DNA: TGTGCCAGCAGCTTCCTGTCGGGGGGTGTCGAGCAGTACTTC.

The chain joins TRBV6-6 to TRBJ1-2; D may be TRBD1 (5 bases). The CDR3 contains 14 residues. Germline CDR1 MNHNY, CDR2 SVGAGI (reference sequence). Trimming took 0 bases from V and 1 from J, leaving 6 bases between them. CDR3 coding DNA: TGTGCCAGCAGTTACTCCGACAGTAACTATGGCTACACCTTC. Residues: CASSYSDSNYGYTF.

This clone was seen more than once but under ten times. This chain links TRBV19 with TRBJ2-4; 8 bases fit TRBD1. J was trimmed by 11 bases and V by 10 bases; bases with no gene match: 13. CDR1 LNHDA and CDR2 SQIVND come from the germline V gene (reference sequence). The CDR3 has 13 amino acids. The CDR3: CANPGRGRGVQYF. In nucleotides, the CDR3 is TGTGCCAATCCCGGCAGGGGGCGCGGAGTTCAGTACTTC.

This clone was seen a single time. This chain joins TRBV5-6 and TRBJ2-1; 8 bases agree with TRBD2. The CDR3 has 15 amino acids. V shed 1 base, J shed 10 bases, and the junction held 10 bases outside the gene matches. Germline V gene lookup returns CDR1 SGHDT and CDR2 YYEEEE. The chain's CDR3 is CASSLLAGAGGEQFF. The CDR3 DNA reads TGTGCCAGCAGCTTGCTAGCGGGTGCCGGGGGGGAGCAGTTCTTC.

The CDR3 loop is CASSSQGTNLKGAQYF. The CDR3 DNA reads TGTGCCAGCAGTTCACAGGGGACGAACCTCAAAGGGGCGCAGTATTTT. This chain links TRBV6-5 with TRBJ2-3, with 7 bases matching TRBD1. The CDR3 covers 16 residues. CDR1 and CDR2 from the germline V gene are MNHEY and SVGAGI. The ends lost 4 bases at V and 10 bases at J; junction bases unmatched: 17.

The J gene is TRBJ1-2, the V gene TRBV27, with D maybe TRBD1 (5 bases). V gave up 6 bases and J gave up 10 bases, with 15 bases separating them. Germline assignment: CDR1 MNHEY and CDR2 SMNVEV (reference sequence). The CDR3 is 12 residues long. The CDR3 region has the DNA TGTGCCAGCAGCCCGGACACGGTGGACTACACCTTC. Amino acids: CASSPDTVDYTF.

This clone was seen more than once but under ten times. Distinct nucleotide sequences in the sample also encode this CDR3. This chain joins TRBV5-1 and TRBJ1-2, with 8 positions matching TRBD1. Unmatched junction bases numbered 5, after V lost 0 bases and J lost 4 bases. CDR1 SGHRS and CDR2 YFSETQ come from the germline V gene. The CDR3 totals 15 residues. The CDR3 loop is CASSLGDRGTYGYTF. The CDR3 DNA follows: TGCGCCAGCAGCTTGGGAGACAGGGGCACCTATGGCTACACCTTC. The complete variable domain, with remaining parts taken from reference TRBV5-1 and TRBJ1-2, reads KAGVTQTPRYLIKTRGQQVTLSCSPISGHRSVSWYQQTPGQGLQFLFEYFSETQRNKGNFPGRFSGRQFSNSRSEMNVSTLELGDSALYLCASSLGDRGTYGYTFGSGTRLTVV.

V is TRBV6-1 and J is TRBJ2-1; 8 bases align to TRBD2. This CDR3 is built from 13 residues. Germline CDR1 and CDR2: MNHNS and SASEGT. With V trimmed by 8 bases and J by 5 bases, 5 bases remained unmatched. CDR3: CASPGLGDNEQFF. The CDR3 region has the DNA TGTGCCAGCCCGGGACTAGGGGACAATGAGCAGTTCTTC.